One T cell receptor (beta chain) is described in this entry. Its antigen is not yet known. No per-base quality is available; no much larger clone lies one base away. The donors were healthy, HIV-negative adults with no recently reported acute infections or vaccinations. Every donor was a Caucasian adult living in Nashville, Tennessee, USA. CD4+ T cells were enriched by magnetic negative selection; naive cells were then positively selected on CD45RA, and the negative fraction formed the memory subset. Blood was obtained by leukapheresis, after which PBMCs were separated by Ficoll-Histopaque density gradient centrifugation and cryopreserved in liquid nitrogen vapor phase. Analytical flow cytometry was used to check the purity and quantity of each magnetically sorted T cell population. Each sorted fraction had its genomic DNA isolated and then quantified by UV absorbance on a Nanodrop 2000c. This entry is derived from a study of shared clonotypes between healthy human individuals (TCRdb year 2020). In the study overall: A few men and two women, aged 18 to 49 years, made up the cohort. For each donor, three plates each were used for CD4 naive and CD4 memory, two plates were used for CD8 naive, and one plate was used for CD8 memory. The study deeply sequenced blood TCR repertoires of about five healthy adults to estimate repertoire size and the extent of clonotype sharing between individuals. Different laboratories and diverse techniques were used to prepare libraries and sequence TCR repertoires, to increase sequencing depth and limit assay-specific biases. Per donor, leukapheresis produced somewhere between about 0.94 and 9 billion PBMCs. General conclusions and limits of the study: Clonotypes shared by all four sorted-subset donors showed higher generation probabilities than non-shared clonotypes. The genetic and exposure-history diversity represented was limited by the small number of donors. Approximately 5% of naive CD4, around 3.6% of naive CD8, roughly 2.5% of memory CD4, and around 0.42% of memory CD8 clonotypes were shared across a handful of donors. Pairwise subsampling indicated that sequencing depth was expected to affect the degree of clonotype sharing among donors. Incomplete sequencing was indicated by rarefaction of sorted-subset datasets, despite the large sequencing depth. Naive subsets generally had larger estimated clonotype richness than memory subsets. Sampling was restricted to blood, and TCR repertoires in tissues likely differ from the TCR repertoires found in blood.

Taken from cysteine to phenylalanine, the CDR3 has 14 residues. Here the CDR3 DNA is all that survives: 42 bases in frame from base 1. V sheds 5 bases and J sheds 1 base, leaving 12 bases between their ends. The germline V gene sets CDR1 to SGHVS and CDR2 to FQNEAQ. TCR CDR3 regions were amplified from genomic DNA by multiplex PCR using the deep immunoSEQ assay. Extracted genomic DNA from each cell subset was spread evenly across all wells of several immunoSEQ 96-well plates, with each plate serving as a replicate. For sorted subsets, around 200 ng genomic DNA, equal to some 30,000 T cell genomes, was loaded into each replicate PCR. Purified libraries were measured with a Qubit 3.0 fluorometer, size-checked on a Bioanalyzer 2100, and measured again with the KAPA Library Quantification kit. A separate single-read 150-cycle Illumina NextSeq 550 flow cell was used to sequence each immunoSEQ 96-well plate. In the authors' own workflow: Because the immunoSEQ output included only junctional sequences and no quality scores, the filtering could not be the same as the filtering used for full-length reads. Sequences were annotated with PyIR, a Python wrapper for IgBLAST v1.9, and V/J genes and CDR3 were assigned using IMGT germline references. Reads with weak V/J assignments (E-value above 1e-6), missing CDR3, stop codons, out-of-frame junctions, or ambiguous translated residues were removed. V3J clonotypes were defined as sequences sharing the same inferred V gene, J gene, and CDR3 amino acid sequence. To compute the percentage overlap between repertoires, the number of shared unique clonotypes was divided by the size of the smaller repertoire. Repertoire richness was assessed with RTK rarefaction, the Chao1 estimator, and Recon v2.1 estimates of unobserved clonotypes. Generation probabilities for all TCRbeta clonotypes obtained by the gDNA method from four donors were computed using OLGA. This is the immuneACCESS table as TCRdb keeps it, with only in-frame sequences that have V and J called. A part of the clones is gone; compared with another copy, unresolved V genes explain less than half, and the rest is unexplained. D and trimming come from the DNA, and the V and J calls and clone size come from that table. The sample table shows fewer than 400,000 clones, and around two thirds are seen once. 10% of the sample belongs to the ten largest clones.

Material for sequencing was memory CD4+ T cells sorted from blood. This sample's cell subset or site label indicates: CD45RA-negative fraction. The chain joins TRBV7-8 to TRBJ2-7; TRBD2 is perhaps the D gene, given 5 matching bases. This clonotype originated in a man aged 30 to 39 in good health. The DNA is TGTGCCAGCAGCCGGGGTCAGGCGTCCTACGAGCAGTACTTC. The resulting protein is CASSRGQASYEQYF.